This T cell receptor beta chain was observed in a study of shared clonotypes between healthy human individuals. Study-wide context: Researchers assigned three CD4 naive, three CD4 memory, two CD8 naive and one CD8 memory plate to each donor.

TCRdb's copy holds only in-frame clones and misses some; the assay was immunoSEQ multiplex PCR. In the table there are more than 900,000 clones, 75% to 85% of which are singletons. The donors were all Caucasian adults (living in Nashville, Tennessee). The V gene lost 2 bases and the J gene lost 4 bases, with 14 bases spanning the gap. The CDR3 length is 16 residues. In germline, CDR1 is MNHEY, CDR2 SVGAGI. The rearrangement joins TRBV6-5 to TRBJ2-2, with D unclear. The sample taken for sequencing was memory CD4+ T cells from PBMCs. Subset in this sample: CD45RA-negative fraction. This clonotype was sampled from a man aged 18 to 29 in good health. Some clones in this sample may be carry-over from other donors' samples. The CDR3 nucleotides read TGTGCCAGCAGTTACGAGTCCCTTCGGGCCACCGGGGAGCTGTTTTTT. Translating it yields CASSYESLRATGELFF.